This T cell receptor beta chain derives from a study of control samples from healthy donors and cancer patients. Profiling relied on immunoSEQ multiplex PCR, and the TCRdb table lists in-frame clones only, not all of them. The sample has around 93,000 clones; approximately 92% are singletons. The germline V gene has CDR1 SNHLY and CDR2 FYNNEI. This CDR3 has 15 amino acids. V was clipped by 6 bases and J by 5 bases, with 16 bases between them. This chain connects TRBV2 to TRBJ2-2, with D perhaps TRBD2 (7 bases). Material: blood. This sequence originates from a human donor in good health. The donor label of this sample is uncertain. The CDR3 region is CASSRGGRETGELFF. CDR3 nucleotide sequence: TGTGCCAGCAGCCGCGGGGGCAGGGAAACCGGGGAGCTGTTTTTT.